These T cell receptor beta chains were read from a single sample in a study of cytomegalovirus exposure and HLA in healthy donors. Profiling relied on immunoSEQ multiplex PCR, and the TCRdb table lists in-frame clones only, not all of them. Among 170,000 or so clones listed, roughly 80% were seen once. The specimen was PBMCs. These receptors were obtained from a woman between 18 and 29 years old in good health and CMV-seropositive. CDR3s include the opening cysteine and the closing phenylalanine or tryptophan. The D gene is left open where the match is weak. A clone size is listed for some rows: how often the clone was seen (once, few, many), or a class if it is expanded.

-	TRBV5-1	16	TRBJ2-2	-	TGCGCCAGCAGCTTGTCGCCCAGCGCGAACACCGGGGAGCTGTTTTTT	CASSLSPSANTGELFF
-	TRBV2	15	TRBJ1-6	-	TGTGCCAGCAGGGAGGAGTGGCACTTTAATTCACCCCTCCACTTT	CASREEWHFNSPLHF
-	TRBV5-1	14	TRBJ1-1	-	TGCGCCAGCAGCTTGGGGGGCGTAAACACTGAAGCTTTCTTT	CASSLGGVNTEAFF
-	TRBV15	18	TRBJ1-5	-	TGTGCCACCAGCAGACAACCGCGGGCGCCTGGGAGCAATCAGCCCCAGCATTTT	CATSRQPRAPGSNQPQHF
-	TRBV10-3	12	TRBJ1-3	-	TGTGCCATCGAGGGATCTGGAAACACCATATATTTT	CAIEGSGNTIYF
-	TRBV13	16	TRBJ2-6	-	TGTGCCAGCAGCTTCCAAGGGGGCTCTGGGGCCAACGTCCTGACTTTC	CASSFQGGSGANVLTF
-	TRBV11-1	17	TRBJ2-1	-	TGTGCCAGCAGCCTGGGGACCCTAGGGGGGGCCTACAATGAGCAGTTCTTC	CASSLGTLGGAYNEQFF
-	TRBV4-1	16	TRBJ2-1	TRBD2	TGCGCCAGCAGCCAGGTCGGAGCGGGGGTTGGCGATGAGCAGTTCTTC	CASSQVGAGVGDEQFF
once	TRBV7-9	16	TRBJ1-4	-	TGTGCCAGCAGCTTGGGGCCCCGGAGAACTAATGAAAAACTGTTTTTT	CASSLGPRRTNEKLFF
-	TRBV27	14	TRBJ2-7	-	TGTGCCAGCAGCTCCGGGACTTTCCCCTACGAGCAGTACTTC	CASSSGTFPYEQYF
-	TRBV14	15	TRBJ2-7	-	TGTGCCAGCAGCCAAAGCAGGGTGTTCTCCTACGAGCAGTACTTC	CASSQSRVFSYEQYF
-	TRBV5-8	18	TRBJ2-5	TRBD2	TGTGCCAGCAGCCGAGGACTAGCGGGCCCGATGTACCAAGAGACCCAGTACTTC	CASSRGLAGPMYQETQYF
-	TRBV6-5	15	TRBJ1-3	-	TGTGCCAGCAGGGAAACAGCTGCTTCTGGAAACACCATATATTTT	CASRETAASGNTIYF
-	TRBV5-1	16	TRBJ2-5	-	TGCGCCAGCAGCCCCGCACCGACAGTCGGTGGGGAGACCCAGTACTTC	CASSPAPTVGGETQYF
-	TRBV5-6	16	TRBJ1-2	-	TGTGCCAGCAGCTTTCGGATATCCGGAGCTAACTATGGCTACACCTTC	CASSFRISGANYGYTF
once	TRBV7-8	15	TRBJ2-7	-	TGTGCCAGCAGCCCTCGAGGCGGGGTCCTCGGAGAGCAGTACTTC	CASSPRGGVLGEQYF
medium-sized	TRBV10-3	12	TRBJ1-6	TRBD1	TGTGCCATCAGTAGACAGGGATCACCCCTCCACTTT	CAISRQGSPLHF
-	TRBV6-5	15	TRBJ2-7	-	TGTGCCAGCAGTTACTCGGGGCCGGGCGGGAACGAGCAGTACTTC	CASSYSGPGGNEQYF
once	TRBV6-5	14	TRBJ1-5	-	TGTGCCAGCAGTTACTCGAGGGGCAATCAGCCCCAGCATTTT	CASSYSRGNQPQHF
-	TRBV2	14	TRBJ2-5	TRBD2	TGTGCCAGCAGTGGACTAGCGGGGCAAGAGACCCAGTACTTC	CASSGLAGQETQYF
-	TRBV7-8	20	TRBJ2-1	TRBD2	TGTGCCAGCAGCTCCCGCTCGTCGGTGGTGGCGGGGGGGGCGTACAATGAGCAGTTCTTC	CASSSRSSVVAGGAYNEQFF
-	TRBV18	13	TRBJ2-7	-	TGTGCCAGCTCACGTGGACAGTCCTACGAGCAGTACTTC	CASSRGQSYEQYF
-	TRBV5-4	15	TRBJ2-6	-	TGTGCCAGCAGGCCCGAGGGCTCTGGGGCCAACGTCCTGACTTTC	CASRPEGSGANVLTF
-	TRBV15	14	TRBJ1-3	-	TGTGCCACCAGCGACGGGACACCACCGGACACCATATATTTT	CATSDGTPPDTIYF
-	TRBV18	16	TRBJ2-2	-	TGTGCCAGCTCACTCAATACTATCTCGAACACCGGGGAGCTGTTTTTT	CASSLNTISNTGELFF
-	TRBV4-1	17	TRBJ2-7	TRBD2	TGCGCCAGCAGCCAGTCAGGAGGCGGGGGACTAACCTACGAGCAGTACTTC	CASSQSGGGGLTYEQYF
-	TRBV28	14	TRBJ1-2	-	TGTGCCAGCAGGTGGGGCAGCAAGGCCGGGGGCTACACCTTC	CASRWGSKAGGYTF
-	TRBV7-8	14	TRBJ2-5	-	TGTGCCAGCAGCCGGGGGGCAGGGCAAGAGACCCAGTACTTC	CASSRGAGQETQYF
-	TRBV18	15	TRBJ1-4	TRBD1	TGTGCCAGCTCACCCCCACAGGGGGTTGTCGAAAAACTGTTTTTT	CASSPPQGVVEKLFF
-	TRBV9	14	TRBJ1-4	-	TGTGCCAGCAGCGTATCCCAGACTAATGAAAAACTGTTTTTT	CASSVSQTNEKLFF
-	TRBV18	15	TRBJ1-5	TRBD1	TGTGCCAGCTCACCTGGCAGGGGGCGCGGTCAGCCCCAGCATTTT	CASSPGRGRGQPQHF
-	TRBV5-4	16	TRBJ2-5	TRBD2	TGTGCCAGCAGCACGCAACTAGCGGGGGTGCGTAAGACCCAGTACTTC	CASSTQLAGVRKTQYF
-	TRBV19	15	TRBJ1-2	TRBD1	TGTGCCAGTATACCCACAGGGGACGTCGGGTATGGCTACACCTTC	CASIPTGDVGYGYTF
few	TRBV9	14	TRBJ2-3	-	TGTGCCAGCAGCCCACAGTACAGGGTAGATACGCAGTATTTT	CASSPQYRVDTQYF
-	TRBV19	15	TRBJ1-1	-	TGTGCCAGTAGTATAGCAAAGCGGGGGCACACTGAAGCTTTCTTT	CASSIAKRGHTEAFF
-	TRBV19	15	TRBJ1-3	-	TGTGCCAGCTCGACACTGGGAGGTTCTGGAAACACCATATATTTT	CASSTLGGSGNTIYF
-	TRBV19	16	TRBJ1-1	-	TGTGCCAGTAGCGACGCCGGACAAATCATGAACACTGAAGCTTTCTTT	CASSDAGQIMNTEAFF
-	TRBV2	14	TRBJ1-5	-	TGTGCCAGCGCCCCTAGCGGGGGGGGCGAGCCCCAGCATTTT	CASAPSGGGEPQHF
-	TRBV19	15	TRBJ1-5	-	TGTGCCAGTAGTATGCGGCGGGGAGGACATCAGCCCCAGCATTTT	CASSMRRGGHQPQHF
-	TRBV27	17	TRBJ2-3	TRBD2	TGTGCCAGCAGATTTACTAGCGGGGGGACGAGCACAGATACGCAGTATTTT	CASRFTSGGTSTDTQYF